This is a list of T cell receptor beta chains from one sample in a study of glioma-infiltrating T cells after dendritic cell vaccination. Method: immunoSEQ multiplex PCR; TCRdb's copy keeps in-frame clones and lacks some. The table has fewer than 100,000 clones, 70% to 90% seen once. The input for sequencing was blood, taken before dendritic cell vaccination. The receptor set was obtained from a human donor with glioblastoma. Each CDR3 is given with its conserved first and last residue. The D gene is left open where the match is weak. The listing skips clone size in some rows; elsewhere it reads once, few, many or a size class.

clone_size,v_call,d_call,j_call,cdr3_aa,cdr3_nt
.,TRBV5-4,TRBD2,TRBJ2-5,CASSLGSGSGAETQYF,TGTGCCAGCAGCTTGGGGTCGGGTAGCGGGGCAGAGACCCAGTACTTC
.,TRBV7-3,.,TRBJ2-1,CASSSDSYNEQFF,TGTGCCAGCAGCTCGGACAGCTACAATGAGCAGTTCTTC
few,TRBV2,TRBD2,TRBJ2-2,CASRSLAGFTGELFF,TGTGCCAGCCGATCCCTAGCGGGATTCACCGGGGAGCTGTTTTTT
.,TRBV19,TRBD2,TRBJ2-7,CASSPAGGTLYEQYF,TGTGCCAGTAGCCCCGCGGGGGGAACCCTTTACGAGCAGTACTTC
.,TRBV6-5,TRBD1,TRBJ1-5,CASNPGQGKNQPQHF,TGTGCCAGCAACCCGGGACAGGGAAAGAATCAGCCCCAGCATTTT
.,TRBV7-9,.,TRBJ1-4,CASSRGYSDNEKLFF,TGTGCCAGCAGCCGGGGGTACAGCGATAATGAAAAACTGTTTTTT
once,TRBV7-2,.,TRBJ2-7,CASSLLAGYEQYF,TGTGCCAGCAGCTTACTCGCCGGCTACGAGCAGTACTTC
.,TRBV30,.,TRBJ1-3,CSGKAGNTIYF,TGTTCGGGGAAAGCTGGAAACACCATATATTTT
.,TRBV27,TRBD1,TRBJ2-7,CASTAGTGGLYEQYF,TGTGCCAGCACCGCTGGGACAGGGGGCCTTTACGAGCAGTACTTC
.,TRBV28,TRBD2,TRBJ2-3,CASSFKRGSTDTQYF,TGTGCCAGCAGTTTCAAGCGGGGGAGCACAGATACGCAGTATTTT
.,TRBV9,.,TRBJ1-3,CASSVDSDRNTIYF,TGTGCCAGCAGCGTAGATAGTGATAGAAACACCATATATTTT
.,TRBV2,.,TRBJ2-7,CASSEAKPGGYF,TGTGCCAGCAGTGAAGCCAAGCCCGGAGGATACTTC
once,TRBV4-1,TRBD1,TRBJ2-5,CASSPGQVNQETQYF,TGCGCCAGCAGCCCGGGACAGGTCAACCAAGAGACCCAGTACTTC
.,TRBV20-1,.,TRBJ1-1,CSATSGGAFF,TGCAGTGCTACGAGCGGAGGAGCTTTCTTT
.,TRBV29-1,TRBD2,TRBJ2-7,CSVEASGGVDEQYF,TGCAGCGTTGAAGCCTCGGGGGGAGTGGACGAGCAGTACTTC
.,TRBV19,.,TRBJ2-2,CASSIQGGLTGELFF,TGTGCCAGTAGTATTCAGGGGGGACTCACCGGGGAGCTGTTTTTT
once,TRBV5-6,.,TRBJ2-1,CASSLTRTTGYNEQFF,TGTGCCAGCAGCCTGACTCGGACCACAGGCTACAATGAGCAGTTCTTC
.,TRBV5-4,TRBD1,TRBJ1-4,CASSLAGGEKLFF,TGTGCCAGCAGCTTGGCAGGGGGGGAAAAACTGTTTTTT
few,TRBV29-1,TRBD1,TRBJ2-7,CSVGTGPYEQYF,TGCAGCGTTGGGACAGGGCCCTACGAGCAGTACTTC
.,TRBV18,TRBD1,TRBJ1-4,CASSDRGGEKLFF,TGTGCCAGCTCAGACAGGGGTGGCGAAAAACTGTTTTTT
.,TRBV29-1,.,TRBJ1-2,CSVESGASYGYTF,TGCAGCGTTGAATCCGGAGCGAGCTATGGCTACACCTTC
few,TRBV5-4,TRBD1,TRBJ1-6,CASSYGQGYYNSPLHF,TGTGCCAGCAGCTACGGACAGGGTTACTATAATTCACCCCTCCACTTT